This TCR beta chain emerged from a study of blood T cells in healthy people across ages (dated by TCRdb to the mid-2010s). General notes on the study: In model experiments, template switching captured about one uniquely barcoded TCR beta cDNA molecule for every two T cells. Donors of different ages were randomly distributed across sequencing lanes to avoid experimental bias. The donors were divided into four age groups: young (average roughly 17 years), middle-aged (approximately 42), aged (roughly 60) and long-lived (around 87). For two donors (one aged 18 to 30 and one aged 80 or older), the study analyzed two additional independent replicas of 1 million unique cDNA reads from the same blood draw. Age-related changes in TCR beta repertoire diversity were measured in the study by deep sequencing normalized with unique cDNA molecular identifiers.

The full study reports these points: Total diversity estimates from one million sequenced T cells were considered lower bounds and underestimates. A strong correlation was found between observed TCR beta diversity and the percentage of naive T cells measured by flow cytometry. Because profiling used bulk unsorted PBMCs, naive and antigen-experienced compartments could not be compared conclusively. The long-lived group showed more naive CD4+ T cells, fewer expanded clones and increased TCR diversity than the aged group, suggesting age selection. The CMV infection status of donors was not known, potentially confounding age-related changes in expanded clonotypes. Observed TCR beta diversity per million T cells fell roughly linearly with age, and a significant reduction was already apparent by age around 40.

Of note for this clonotype: The antigen it recognizes is unknown. The input lacks base qualities; no much larger clone sits a single base away.

The roughly 39 donors, aged about 6 to 95 years, were systemically healthy Caucasian individuals from Russia. Each donor gave about 9.8 milliliters of peripheral blood, drawn into EDTA-treated Vacutainer tubes. Ficoll-Paque density-gradient centrifugation was used to isolate PBMCs, with at least 6 million obtained per sample. Trizol reagent was used to extract total RNA from PBMCs, with at least 6 micrograms per sample. For every donor, an aliquot of PBMCs went through flow cytometry to measure the percentages of naive CD45RAhigh/CD27high T cells. Library construction relied on 5' RACE. Sequencing used an Illumina HiSeq 2500. A second 7 to 11 cycle PCR used a sample-barcoded 5' primer and a J-beta primer mix. A template-switch 5' adaptor carrying 12 random nucleotides introduced a unique molecular identifier onto each TCR beta cDNA molecule. Each sample yielded at least 3 million CDR3-containing paired-end reads. First-strand cDNA was synthesized from all RNA with the Mint cDNA synthesis kit, primed by a TRBC-specific oligonucleotide. Following uracil-DNA glycosylase treatment, all cDNA underwent a first 18-cycle PCR with the universal primers M1SS and BC2_uni_R. The original methods were these. Normalization of each sample was performed by random selection of 1 million high-quality reads, each carrying a distinct molecular identifier. Instead of being binned into consensus sequences, reads that shared molecular identifiers were thrown out. MiTCR, set to a Q25 quality threshold and the strictest error-elimination algorithm, was used for CDR3 identification, clonotype clustering and error correction. A nonparametric unseen species model with Euler transformation was used to estimate lower-bound total TCR beta diversity. TCRdb took the public reads, trimmed them with fastp at Q25, ran MiXCR for clone calling and kept in-frame beta chains. Identical CDR3 protein sequences are pooled into one entry, listed with their most common genes and DNA. TCRdb, not the authors, supplied the V and J calls. The sample table contains about 1.5 million distinct CDR3 sequences; only one count was recorded for about 43% of them. The ten top clones hold less than 8% of the sample.

According to the germline V gene, CDR1 reads KGHSH and CDR2 reads LQKENI. Relative to germline, V is 3 bases shorter and J is 4 bases shorter, with 16 bases between their ends. The CDR3 numbers 15 residues from cysteine through phenylalanine. Only the CDR3 DNA is retained, 45 bases long and in frame from the first base. In this chain, TRBV18 is recombined with TRBJ2-7; a confident D gene designation cannot be given. This receptor was taken from a woman under 30 in good health. Source material: blood. The nucleotides read TGTGCCAGCTCACCTGAGAACCTACAGCTATACGAGCAGTACTTC. It specifies CASSPENLQLYEQYF. The CDR3, completed at both ends by the reference TRBV18 and TRBJ2-7 genes, gives the full variable domain NAGVMQNPRHLVRRRGQEARLRCSPMKGHSHVYWYRQLPEEGLKFMVYLQKENIIDESGMPKERFSAEFPKEGPSILRIQQVVRGDSAAYFCASSPENLQLYEQYFGPGTRLTVT.